This entry concerns a single TCR beta chain. The CDR3 is made up of 14 amino acids. Original analysis: The authors estimated nucleated cell counts from reference gene primer amplification. This table comes from immunoSEQ multiplex PCR, and its TCRdb copy is limited to in-frame clones, with some not included. Clonal size and the V and J genes are those of that table, whereas D and trimming came from the DNA. The data contain 200,000 to 250,000 clones, around four fifths of them singletons. This entry is derived from a study of blood T cell repertoires in COVID-19. At the level of the study: Some COVID-19 samples were acute and others convalescent; all came from the United States, Italy and Spain. T cells, B-cell-depleted T cells, or PBMCs provided the cDNA or gDNA that served as material.

Sequenced material: peripheral blood. The chain has TRBV21-1 and TRBJ1-5; the table's D call of TRBD1 was not tested on the DNA. TRBV21-1 is a known pseudogene. The origin of this receptor is a man aged 25-40 years who had recovered from COVID-19. The CDR3 bases are TGTGCCAGCACACCTCACAGGAACAATCAGCCCCAGCATTTT. Protein sequence: CASTPHRNNQPQHF.